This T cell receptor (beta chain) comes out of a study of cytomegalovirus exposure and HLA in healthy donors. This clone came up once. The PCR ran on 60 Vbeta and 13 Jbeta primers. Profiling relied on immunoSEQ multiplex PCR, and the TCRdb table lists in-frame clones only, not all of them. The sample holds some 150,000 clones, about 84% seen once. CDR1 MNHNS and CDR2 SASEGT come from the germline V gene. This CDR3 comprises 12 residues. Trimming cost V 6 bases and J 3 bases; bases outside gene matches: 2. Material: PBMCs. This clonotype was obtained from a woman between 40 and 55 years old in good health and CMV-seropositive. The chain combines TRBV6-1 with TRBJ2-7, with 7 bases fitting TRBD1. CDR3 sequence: CASRSGGYEQYF. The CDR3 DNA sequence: TGTGCCAGCAGATCAGGGGGCTACGAGCAGTACTTC.